The 3 T cell receptor beta chains below were found in one sample sequenced in a study of blood T cell repertoires in COVID-19. Repertoires were generated with immunoSEQ multiplex PCR, while TCRdb's copy carries only in-frame clones and drops some. The table includes about 480,000 clones, roughly 89% detected once. Sample: peripheral blood. These TCRs come from a man aged 18 to 35 with COVID-19, enrolled during active disease.

The chain joins TRBV5-4 to TRBJ1-1, with TRBD1 matching over 7 bases. V shed 4 bases and J 1 base; nucleotides not matched to a gene: 4. The CDR3 has 14 amino acids. CDR1 SGHNT and CDR2 YYREEE come from the germline V gene (reference sequence). In nucleotides, the CDR3 is TGTGCCAGCAGCGCCGGGACAGCGAACACTGAAGCTTTCTTT. Translation gives CASSAGTANTEAFF.

The chain is built from TRBV7-3 and TRBJ2-1; D ambiguous. Germline V gives CDR1 SGHTA, CDR2 FQGTGA. The CDR3 totals 15 residues. V was shortened by 2 bases and J by 0 bases, with 8 bases between the two germline ends. This chain's CDR3 is CASSLAGSSYNEQFF. CDR3 nucleotides: TGTGCCAGCAGCTTAGCAGGAAGCTCCTACAATGAGCAGTTCTTC.

The chain has TRBV23-1 and TRBJ2-3, with 7 bases that match TRBD1. TRBV23-1 is labeled an ORF, and its function is uncertain. The CDR3 consists of 19 residues. The trim removed 2 bases at V and 0 bases at J, leaving 14 bases unmatched. CDR3 residues: CASSQTDYRGSNSTDTQYF. In DNA, the CDR3 is TGCGCCAGCAGTCAAACGGATTACAGGGGTTCTAATAGCACAGATACGCAGTATTTT.